This entry lists 5 T cell receptor beta chains sequenced from one sample in a study of cytomegalovirus exposure and HLA in healthy donors. PCR used 60 Vbeta primers and 13 Jbeta primers. Only in-frame clones appear in the TCRdb table, and some are missing; sequencing was by immunoSEQ multiplex PCR. This sample carries around 200,000 clones, roughly 80% of them seen once, and the ten largest clones take approximately 2.8%. The material sequenced was PBMCs. Every receptor here comes from a woman younger than 45 in good health and CMV-seropositive.

The chain has TRBV27 and TRBJ1-4; 9 bases are shared with TRBD1. J gave up 8 bases and V 5 bases, and 6 bases lay outside the gene matches. Germline V gene data show CDR1 as MNHEY and CDR2 as SMNVEV (reference sequence). The CDR3 sequence is 14 residues long. The CDR3 nucleotides are TGTGCCAGCAGTCCTTGGACAGGGGACGAAAAACTGTTTTTT. This gives the protein CASSPWTGDEKLFF.

This clone appeared once. The chain is built from TRBV27 and TRBJ2-7, with TRBD2 identical over 9 bases. The CDR3 sequence is 12 residues long. V lost 5 bases to trimming and J lost 6 bases; unmatched junction nucleotides: 2. CDR1 and CDR2 (germline): MNHEY, SMNVEV (reference sequence). The CDR3 DNA is TGTGCCAGCAGTGGACTAGCGAGCGAGCAGTACTTC. Protein: CASSGLASEQYF.

The gene calls are TRBV5-6 and TRBJ1-5; tentative D call: TRBD1 (5 bases). This CDR3 has 16 residues. V dropped 7 bases and J dropped 2 bases, with 19 bases sitting between them. The germline V gene encodes CDR1 SGHDT and CDR2 YYEEEE. CDR3 amino acids: CASSPRRGGGNQPQHF. CDR3 DNA: TGTGCCAGCTCCCCGAGGAGGGGAGGAGGCAATCAGCCCCAGCATTTT.

V gene TRBV14 combines with J gene TRBJ2-1; 8 bases are a match to TRBD2. Germline trimming cut 5 bases from V and 0 bases from J; bases unmatched to any gene: 12. CDR3 length: 18 amino acids. Germline-derived CDR1 and CDR2 are SGHDN and FVKESK. The CDR3 DNA reads as TGTGCCAGCAGCAGAACCCTTAGCGGGGCCAGCTCCTACAATGAGCAGTTCTTC. It translates to CASSRTLSGASSYNEQFF. The variable domain in full, with the rest retrieved from reference TRBV14 and TRBJ2-1, is EAGVTQFPSHSVIEKGQTVTLRCDPISGHDNLYWYRRVMGKEIKFLLHFVKESKQDESGMPNNRFLAERTGGTYSTLKVQPAELEDSGVYFCASSRTLSGASSYNEQFFGPGTRLTVL.

The rearrangement links TRBV28 to TRBJ2-7; 7 bases fit TRBD2. The CDR3 runs 16 residues. Germline CDR1 and CDR2: MDHEN and SYDVKM. V lost 5 bases and J lost 4; bases outside the gene matches: 14. The CDR3 DNA sequence: TGTGCCAGCAGTGGGTGGGGGAATAGCGGGTCTTACGAGCAGTACTTC. Translating gives CASSGWGNSGSYEQYF.